Listed here are 30 T cell receptor beta chains from one sample, sequenced in a study of tumor and adjacent non-tumor tissue in lung cancer (dated 2018 in TCRdb). Receptors were amplified or captured by multiplex PCR. TCRdb shows the sequencer as Illumina HiSeq 2500. TCRbeta libraries were constructed through three rounds of nested PCR with primers (Table S4) according to protocols adapted from ARM-PCR. The public reads were reprocessed in TCRdb via fastp at Q25 and MiXCR, keeping in-frame beta chains. Every entry covers one CDR3 protein and lists the most common genes and DNA from its rows. For this sample the table gives approximately 120,000 distinct CDR3 sequences, of which roughly 80% were detected only once. The top ten clones comprise about 39% of the sample. RNA was isolated from bulk, unsorted tissue, and RNA quality was assessed with a NanoDrop ND-1000 and an Agilent 2100. Sequenced input: lung tumor tissue. Receptor source: an older woman with non-small cell lung cancer.

Only a few counts were recorded for this clonotype. A single base separates this from a much larger clone, so it may be a read error. The rearrangement joins TRBV12-3 or TRBV12-4 to TRBJ2-7; TRBD1 matches at 7 bases. Losses at the gene ends were 8 bases for V and 4 bases for J; bases not matched to a gene: 11. The CDR3 has 14 residues. CDR3 in amino acids: CASAMLGQTYEQYF. Here the CDR3 DNA reads TGTGCCAGCGCTATGTTGGGACAGACTTACGAGCAGTACTTC.

Note on this clonotype: A much larger clone differs from this one at a single base, so this may be a read error. The CDR3 loop reads CASTQQPSRSTDTQYF. The CDR3 nucleotides are TGTGCCAGCACTCAGCAACCAAGCAGGAGTACAGATACGCAGTATTTT. The V gene is TRBV12-3 or TRBV12-4, the J gene TRBJ2-3; D gene unclear. This CDR3 spans 16 amino acids. Trimming pared 7 bases from V and 3 bases from J, leaving 20 bases between.

Notes on this clonotype: Since a much larger clone is just one base distant, this may be a read error. The chain is built from TRBV20-1 and TRBJ2-1; TRBD2 matches at 12 bases. Looked up from germline, CDR1 is DFQATT and CDR2 is SNEGSKA (reference sequence). The CDR3 extends over 15 amino acids. The CDR3 nucleotides are TGCAGTGCTAGGGCTAGCGGGAGGGCCTACAATGAGCAGCTCTTC. It is translated as CSARASGRAYNEQLF.

This clonotype was counted once. The germline gene is not matched at one end of the junction; a read error may be the cause. This chain links TRBV4-2 with TRBJ2-2; D is tentatively TRBD1 or TRBD2 (7 bases each). The CDR3 is made up of 16 amino acids. CDR1 LGHNA and CDR2 YNFKEQ come from the germline V gene. The CDR3 protein is CASSQVQGVGTGGPLF. Here the CDR3 DNA reads TGTGCCAGCAGCCAAGTTCAGGGGGTAGGCACCGGGGGGCCGTTATTT.

A remark on this clonotype: The junction does not match germline at one end; this may be a read error. The gene calls are TRBV10-3 and TRBJ1-6; 9 bases map to TRBD1. This CDR3 is built from 13 residues. Germline lookup yields CDR1 ENHRY and CDR2 SYGVKD. The DNA of the CDR3 is TGTGCCTTCAGAAGGGACAGGGACTCACCCATCCACTTT. It codes for CAFRRDRDSPIHF.

A word on this clonotype: It is likely a read error, because the conserved phenylalanine at the end of the CDR3 is missing. V is TRBV5-6 and J is TRBJ2-7; D is uncertain. Germline V gives CDR1 SGHDT, CDR2 YYEEEE. The length of the CDR3 is 14 residues. CDR3 residues: CVSSRESDRREQYY. DNA of the CDR3: TGTGTCAGCAGCCGCGAGAGCGACCGGCGTGAGCAGTACTAC.

The gene calls are TRBV6-6 and TRBJ2-1; 12 bases fit TRBD1. The CDR3 loop spans 18 amino acids. With V trimmed by 2 bases and J by 8 bases, 13 bases remained unmatched. CDR1 and CDR2 from the germline V gene are MNHNY and SVGAGI (reference sequence). The CDR3 coding sequence is TGTGCCAGCAGTTACCCACCCTCCGGGACAGGGGGCTCATATGAGCAGTTCTTC. Its translation: CASSYPPSGTGGSYEQFF.

In this sample, this clonotype turned up once. The junction departs from the called germline gene at one end, perhaps through a read error. Here the CDR3 DNA reads TGTGCCAGCAGCCAAGCCGTTATCTACTCCAAAAACATTCAGAACTTC. Its translation is CASSQAVIYSKNIQNF. This rearrangement joins TRBV4-1 to TRBJ2-4, with D uncertain. This CDR3 contains 16 residues. The germline V gene encodes CDR1 MGHRA and CDR2 YSYEKL.

As for this clonotype: A read error may explain this, as a much larger clone is one base away. The rearrangement links TRBV6-2 or TRBV6-3 to TRBJ2-5; D gene uncertain. CDR1 and CDR2 (germline): MNHEY, SVGEGT. Trimming removed 2 bases from V and 5 bases from J, with 6 bases in between. The CDR3 has 12 amino acids. CDR3 coding DNA: TGTGCCAGCAGTTACCTGGTGGAGACCCAGTACTTC. It specifies CASSYLVETQYF.

This sequence joins TRBV11-3 and TRBJ2-2; the match to TRBD1 covers 10 bases. The germline V gene encodes CDR1 SGHNT and CDR2 YENEEA. The CDR3 is 15 residues long. The CDR3 DNA sequence: TGTGACGGCAGCCCTGGGACAGGGGTTACCGGGGAGCTGTTTTTT. Its translation: CDGSPGTGVTGELFF.

The rearrangement joins TRBV11-1 to TRBJ1-5, with D perhaps matching TRBD2 (6 bases). Gene TRBJ2-3 matches the end of the DNA better, so the J call may be wrong. The CDR3 length is 13 residues. Germline-derived CDR1 and CDR2 are SGHAT and FQDESV (reference sequence). CDR3 coding DNA: TGTGCCAGCAGCTTGGTGGGAGGTCAGCTCCAGTATTTT. It encodes CASSLVGGQLQYF.

In its sample, this clonotype was seen once. The gene calls are TRBV11-3 and TRBJ2-3; 7 bases line up with TRBD1. CDR3 length: 12 residues. Germline CDR1 and CDR2: SGHNT and YENEEA. The junction had 6 bases not matched to a gene; V was cut back by 9 bases and J by 6 bases. The CDR3 coding sequence is TGTGCCAGTAGACGGGACAGCGATACGCAGTATTTT. Its protein product is CASRRDSDTQYF.

Of note for this clonotype: This may come from a read error, since a much larger clone is one base off. The genes are TRBV20-1 and TRBJ2-1; TRBD1 aligns across 9 bases. This CDR3 spans 15 amino acids. In germline, CDR1 is DFQATT, CDR2 SNEGSKA (reference sequence). Unmatched junction bases numbered 12, after V lost 6 bases and J lost 6 bases. The CDR3 DNA reads TGCAGTGCCCAAGGCCCGGGACAGGGTGCCAATGAGCAGTTCTTC. Protein sequence: CSAQGPGQGANEQFF.

A remark on this clonotype: A much bigger clone sits one base away, suggesting this may be a read error. This chain connects TRBV7-8 to TRBJ1-2, with 7 bases aligning to TRBD1. CDR1 SGHVS and CDR2 FQNEAQ come from the germline V gene. CDR3 size: 15 residues. Here the CDR3 reads CASNLNPAGGGGYTF. The CDR3 coding sequence is TGTGCCAGCAACTTAAACCCGGCAGGGGGTGGTGGCTACACCTTC.

This clonotype is a singleton in its sample. This sequence joins TRBV19 and TRBJ2-2; TRBD1 matches 10 bases. CDR1 is LNHDA, CDR2 SQIVND, per germline (reference sequence). The CDR3 consists of 16 residues. Losses at the gene ends were 7 bases for V and 4 bases for J; bases not matched to a gene: 9. The CDR3 nucleotides are TGTGCCAGTACCTTCGGGACAGGGGCGGTCACCGGGGAGCTGTTTTTT. It is translated as CASTFGTGAVTGELFF.

In the case of this clonotype: Given a much more abundant clone one base away, this may be a read error. The CDR3 here is CASPGCFEAFF. The CDR3 bases are TGTGCCAGCCCGGGCTGCTTCGAAGCTTTCTTT. V is TRBV6-1 and J is TRBJ1-1; D call uncertain. Trimming took off 8 bases at V and 8 bases at J, with 12 bases between the two ends. The CDR3 totals 11 residues. Per germline, CDR1 MNHNS and CDR2 SASEGT.

This clonotype was found once. Possible read error: a much larger clone is one base away. The chain uses TRBV7-9 and TRBJ2-7; D remains unclear. CDR1 is SEHNR and CDR2 is FQNEAQ in the germline V gene (reference sequence). Trimming took 5 bases from V and 4 from J, leaving 21 bases between them. The CDR3 runs to 16 residues. The CDR3 DNA is TGTGCCAGCAGCACTGATTCGACGCAAAGGTGGTACGAGCAGTACTTC. Translated: CASSTDSTQRWYEQYF.

With respect to this clonotype: Its ends do not fully match the called genes, so a read error is possible. V and J are TRBV28 and TRBJ2-5; TRBD1 matches 7 bases. Germline-derived CDR1 and CDR2 are MDHEN and SYDVKM. The CDR3 runs to 16 residues. The CDR3 reads CASGLSSGTAQESQYF. CDR3 coding DNA: TGTGCCAGCGGTTTATCTTCCGGGACAGCCCAAGAGAGCCAATACTTC.

For this clonotype: The junction does not match germline at one end; this may be a read error. This chain links TRBV14 with TRBJ1-1, with D maybe TRBD1 (6 bases). Germline CDR1 reads SGHDN; CDR2 reads FVKESK. The CDR3 sequence is 16 residues long. The CDR3: CASSQDRGGMNIEAFF. In DNA, the CDR3 is TGTGCCAGCAGCCAAGATCGGGGGGGCATGAACATTGAAGCTTTCTTT.

As to this clonotype: One junction end disagrees with the germline gene, perhaps due to a read error. The genes are TRBV7-9 and TRBJ2-7, with 8 nucleotides matching TRBD1. This CDR3 has 15 residues. Germline V CDR1 and CDR2: SEHNR, FQNEAQ (reference sequence). This CDR3 reads CATSSGGTGVYDQYF. The CDR3 coding sequence is TGTGCCACCAGCTCCGGCGGGACAGGAGTCTACGATCAGTACTTC.

This clonotype was recorded many times. CDR3 in DNA: TGCAGTGCCCAGAGCGGGGGCTCGACCTACGAGCAGTACTTC. Translated: CSAQSGGSTYEQYF. The V and J genes are TRBV20-1 and TRBJ2-7; TRBD2 aligns across 8 bases. The CDR3 loop spans 14 amino acids. V was clipped by 6 bases and J by 2 bases; unmatched bases: 9. Germline CDR1 DFQATT, CDR2 SNEGSKA (reference sequence).

A word on this clonotype: The CDR3 end shows no conserved phenylalanine or tryptophan, and so a read error is likely. This rearrangement joins TRBV11-2 to TRBJ2-3; D is possibly TRBD2 (7 bases). The CDR3 extends over 16 amino acids. The V gene lost 1 base and the J gene lost 4 bases, with 15 bases spanning the gap. Germline V gives CDR1 SGHAT, CDR2 FQNNGV. The CDR3 nucleotides read TGTGCCAGCAGCTTAGTTAAGGGGGGGGGGCCAGATACGCAGTATTTG. Protein product: CASSLVKGGGPDTQYL.

The rearrangement links TRBV29-1 to TRBJ1-1; TRBD1 matches 8 bases. Germline lookup yields CDR1 SQVTM and CDR2 ANQGSEA. V lost 7 bases to trimming and J lost 2 bases; unmatched junction nucleotides: 6. The CDR3 covers 13 residues. In DNA form, the CDR3 reads TGCAGCGCTGGGACAGGCCTTAACACTGAAGCTTTCTTT. This encodes CSAGTGLNTEAFF.

Concerning this clonotype itself: Since a much larger clone is just one base distant, this may be a read error. The chain joins TRBV28 to TRBJ1-1; TRBD1 might be the D (6 bases). The CDR3 totals 15 residues. The ends were cut back, 5 bases at V and 11 bases at J, with 24 bases in the middle. CDR1 and CDR2 from the germline V gene are MDHEN and SYDVKM. In DNA form, the CDR3 reads TGTGCCAGCAGTACCGGGACACAGGGCAGCAGATGGGCTTTCTTT. It codes for CASSTGTQGSRWAFF.

Turning to this clonotype: One end of the junction fails to match germline, which may point to a read error. The gene calls are TRBV28 and TRBJ2-5; TRBD1 matches 7 bases. This CDR3 has 15 amino acids. Germline-derived CDR1 and CDR2 are MDHEN and SYDVKM. CDR3 DNA: TGTGCCGGCAGTTCCTTAGACAGGGAAAAAGAGATCCAGTACTTC. The encoded protein is CAGSSLDREKEIQYF.

This chain joins TRBV29-1 and TRBJ2-7, with D possibly being TRBD1 (6 bases). The CDR3 length is 15 residues. CDR1 and CDR2 from the germline V gene are SQVTM and ANQGSEA. Here the CDR3 DNA reads TGCAGGGTTTACTCCGACAGGAGGACCTCGTACGAGCAGTACTTC. Translation: CRVYSDRRTSYEQYF.

This sequence joins TRBV12-3 or TRBV12-4 and TRBJ2-4; 9 bases map to TRBD1. There are 14 residues in the CDR3. V was clipped by 5 bases and J by 4 bases; unmatched bases: 3. CDR3 nucleotides: TGTGCCAGCAGTCTACAGGGGGCGAAAAACATTCAGTACTTC. This encodes CASSLQGAKNIQYF.

Notes on this clonotype: The CDR3 carries no conserved terminal phenylalanine or tryptophan, so it likely arises from a read error. The J gene is TRBJ2-1, the V gene TRBV20-1; TRBD2 matches 12 bases. The length of the CDR3 is 15 residues. The germline gives CDR1 DFQATT, CDR2 SNEGSKA (reference sequence). CDR3 nucleotide sequence: TGCAATGCTAGGGCTAGCGGGAGGGCCTACAATGAGCAGTTCATC. Its translation: CNARASGRAYNEQFI.

With regard to this clonotype: A read error is likely, as this CDR3 ends without the conserved phenylalanine or tryptophan. V and J are TRBV20-1 and TRBJ2-7, with D possibly matching TRBD1 (5 bases). The CDR3 is 16 amino acids. The germline V gene encodes CDR1 DFQATT and CDR2 SNEGSKA (reference sequence). V dropped 2 bases and J dropped 6 bases, with 23 bases sitting between them. This CDR3 reads CSARIPILTGSCEQYS. The DNA of the CDR3 is TGCAGTGCTAGAATCCCCATCCTTACAGGCTCTTGCGAGCAGTACTCC.

This clonotype was seen at least ten times. The chain carries TRBV4-2 and TRBJ2-5; D gene ambiguous. CDR1 is LGHNA, CDR2 YNFKEQ, per germline. This CDR3 comprises 14 residues. V lost 0 bases, J lost 1 base, and 6 bases lay in between. The CDR3 is CASSQDPLQETQYF. As DNA, the CDR3 is TGTGCCAGCAGCCAAGATCCCCTCCAAGAGACCCAGTACTTC.